These 32 T cell receptor beta chains were sequenced from one sample in a study of blood T cell repertoires in COVID-19. Repertoires were generated with immunoSEQ multiplex PCR, while TCRdb's copy carries only in-frame clones and drops some. The profile shows about 460,000 clones, approximately 86% of them singletons. The sequenced material came from PBMCs or T cells enriched from blood (not recorded which). The origin of the receptors is an older woman who had recovered from COVID-19.

This chain connects TRBV24-1 to TRBJ2-2, with 7 bases identical to TRBD2. J was trimmed by 5 bases and V by 5 bases; bases with no gene match: 4. The CDR3 runs 14 residues. Germline loops: CDR1 KGHDR, CDR2 SFDVKD. CDR3 DNA: TGTGCCACCAGTGCCTTGGGGGGGACCGGGGAGCTGTTTTTT. Translation gives CATSALGGTGELFF.

The chain links TRBV5-1 to TRBJ1-1; D is uncertain. V was clipped by 4 bases and J by 0 bases, with 10 bases between them. The CDR3 is 14 residues long. CDR1 and CDR2 from the germline V gene are SGHRS and YFSETQ. The CDR3 DNA is TGCGCCAGCAGCCAGTCGCCGTTGAACACTGAAGCTTTCTTT. Its translation is CASSQSPLNTEAFF.

The chain couples TRBV25-1 to TRBJ2-2; 7 nucleotides line up with TRBD1. The CDR3 has 14 amino acids. Germline V gene sequence: CDR1 MGHDK, CDR2 SYGVNS. V lost 4 bases to trimming and J lost 6 bases; unmatched junction nucleotides: 5. The CDR3 DNA reads as TGTGCCAGCAGTGCTGACAGGGTGGCCGGGGAGCTGTTTTTT. Its protein is CASSADRVAGELFF.

CDR3 bases: TGTGCCAGCAGAAATAGGGGCCAAGGGGTCGGCTACACCTTC. It codes for CASRNRGQGVGYTF. The chain combines TRBV27 with TRBJ1-2; perhaps TRBD1 as D (5 bases). CDR1 and CDR2 (germline): MNHEY, SMNVEV (reference sequence). The CDR3 loop spans 14 amino acids. V lost 6 bases, J lost 8 bases, and 19 bases lay in between.

The genes are TRBV6-2 or TRBV6-3 and TRBJ1-6; 10 bases fit TRBD1. Germline V lookup: CDR1 MNHEY, CDR2 SVGEGT. The CDR3 loop spans 20 amino acids. The ends lost 6 bases at V and 3 bases at J; junction bases unmatched: 17. The CDR3 loop reads CASSHSTTGGAGSYNSPLHF. The DNA for the CDR3 is TGTGCCAGCAGCCATTCTACGACAGGGGGCGCGGGAAGCTATAATTCACCCCTCCACTTT.

The chain is built from TRBV5-4 and TRBJ1-1, with a possible D match to TRBD1 (5 bases). CDR1 SGHNT and CDR2 YYREEE come from the germline V gene (reference sequence). The length of the CDR3 is 15 residues. V lost 1 base and J lost 6, with 16 bases in between. CDR3 sequence (DNA): TGTGCCAGCAGCTTGTTTCCGGACGAAGGGGCTGAAGCTTTCTTT. It specifies CASSLFPDEGAEAFF.

The chain combines TRBV7-2 with TRBJ1-1, with 7 bases that match TRBD1. With 5 bases clipped from V and 8 bases from J, the junction kept 14 bases outside the gene matches. The CDR3 is 15 amino acids. Germline CDR1 SGHTA, CDR2 FQGNSA. CDR3 nucleotides: TGTGCCAGCAGCGCTACGACAGGGTGGGGGACCGAAGCTTTCTTT. It codes for CASSATTGWGTEAFF.

This rearrangement joins TRBV5-1 to TRBJ1-4, with D tentatively TRBD1 (5 bases). The CDR3 is 14 amino acids. V was clipped by 7 bases and J by 4 bases, with 14 bases between them. Germline V gene data show CDR1 as SGHRS and CDR2 as YFSETQ. This CDR3 reads CASQRAGYNEKLFF. CDR3 nucleotides: TGCGCCAGCCAAAGAGCAGGGTATAATGAAAAACTGTTTTTT.

The chain combines TRBV4-1 with TRBJ2-6; D might be TRBD1 (6 bases). This CDR3 is built from 18 residues. CDR1 and CDR2 (germline): MGHRA, YSYEKL. Trimming cost V 0 bases and J 2 bases, with 14 bases left between them. The CDR3 is CASSQDPGDRPGANVLTF. In DNA form, the CDR3 reads TGCGCCAGCAGCCAAGATCCGGGTGACAGGCCTGGGGCCAACGTCCTGACTTTC.

This rearrangement joins TRBV10-3 to TRBJ1-5; D unclear. The CDR3 loop spans 14 amino acids. V lost 4 bases, J lost 0 bases, and 7 bases lay in between. Germline V gene lookup returns CDR1 ENHRY and CDR2 SYGVKD. The CDR3, as DNA: TGTGCCATCAGTGCTTTTTATAGCAATCAGCCCCAGCATTTT. This translates into CAISAFYSNQPQHF.

This rearrangement joins TRBV9 to TRBJ1-2; D uncertain. The germline CDR1 and CDR2 sequences are SGDLS and YYNGEE. With 4 bases removed from V and 2 bases from J, the gap between germline ends came to 6 bases. The CDR3 has 12 residues. The chain's CDR3 is CASSIPNYGYTF. In nucleotides, the CDR3 is TGTGCCAGCAGCATCCCGAACTATGGCTACACCTTC.

This chain uses TRBV10-1 with TRBJ1-6; 11 nucleotides line up with TRBD1. From germline, CDR1 is WNHNN and CDR2 SYGVQD (reference sequence). The CDR3 spans 15 residues. V shed 2 bases and J 9 bases; nucleotides not matched to a gene: 3. The CDR3 loop is CASSEGTGGPSPLHF. CDR3 DNA sequence: TGCGCCAGCAGTGAGGGGACAGGGGGTCCTTCACCCCTCCACTTT.

V and J are TRBV2 and TRBJ1-6, with D unclear. The CDR3 loop spans 18 amino acids. Deletions cut 7 bases from V and 0 bases from J, with 19 bases between. Germline values: CDR1 SNHLY, CDR2 FYNNEI. CDR3 in DNA: TGTGCCAGCACCGAGGGAGATCTACTTAGCTCCTATAATTCACCCCTCCACTTT. This encodes CASTEGDLLSSYNSPLHF.

CDR3 loop: CASSLRDCWRAGTCEQYF. CDR3 in DNA: TGTGCCAGCAGCTTGCGGGATTGCTGGCGGGCGGGGACCTGCGAGCAGTACTTC. J is TRBJ2-7 and V is TRBV5-6, with a weak D call TRBD2 (6 bases). V lost 1 base and J lost 6, with 26 bases in between. This CDR3 comprises 18 residues. Germline values: CDR1 SGHDT, CDR2 YYEEEE.

The chain carries TRBV4-1 and TRBJ1-6; unclear D gene. Deletions cut 3 bases from V and 10 bases from J, with 13 bases between. This CDR3 comprises 14 residues. The germline gives CDR1 MGHRA, CDR2 YSYEKL. DNA for the CDR3: TGCGCCAGCAGCCACCCTGCGGATAGGTCACCCCTCCACTTT. Translated, it gives CASSHPADRSPLHF.

This clone was seen just once. The V gene is TRBV2, the J gene TRBJ2-7; D remains unclear. This CDR3 comprises 13 residues. The germline V and J ends were trimmed by 9 bases and 1 base, with 13 bases remaining between them. Germline values: CDR1 SNHLY, CDR2 FYNNEI. CDR3 sequence (DNA): TGTGCCAGGACCGACGCGGCGTCCTACGAGCAGTACGTC. Its protein is CARTDAASYEQYV.

The rearrangement uses TRBV5-8 and TRBJ2-1, with a tentative D call TRBD1 (5 bases). Per the germline V gene, CDR1 is SGHTS and CDR2 is YDEGEE. The V end was cut by 1 base, the J end by 4 bases, with 6 bases between. The CDR3 has 13 amino acids. The CDR3 DNA reads TGTGCCAGCAGCTTGCAGGGATACAATGAGCAGTTCTTC. This sequence encodes CASSLQGYNEQFF.

The chain carries TRBV2 and TRBJ1-5; 11 bases are shared with TRBD1. This CDR3 contains 14 residues. CDR1 and CDR2 (germline): SNHLY, FYNNEI. With V trimmed by 6 bases and J by 10 bases, 8 bases remained unmatched. CDR3 nucleotides: TGTGCCAGCAGCGGTGGACAGGGGGCTGGTCCCCAGCATTTT. It is translated as CASSGGQGAGPQHF.

V usage is TRBV6-2 or TRBV6-3 and J usage is TRBJ2-1; perhaps TRBD1 as D (5 bases). CDR1 is MNHEY, CDR2 SVGEGT, per germline. There are 18 residues in the CDR3. V gave up 5 bases and J gave up 0 bases, with 20 bases separating them. As DNA, the CDR3 is TGTGCCAGCAGTCGTCAGACAGATATCCTCAGCTCCTACAATGAGCAGTTCTTC. Encoded protein: CASSRQTDILSSYNEQFF.

The chain has TRBV11-3 and TRBJ2-3, with D possibly TRBD2 on 5 matching bases. CDR3 length: 16 residues. Trimming removed 3 bases at V and 2 bases at J, with 15 bases between. From germline, CDR1 is SGHNT and CDR2 YENEEA. The CDR3 protein is CASSFGRGLHTDTQYF. The CDR3 nucleotides read TGTGCCAGCAGCTTCGGACGGGGTTTACACACAGATACGCAGTATTTT.

This chain uses TRBV29-1 with TRBJ2-1; 10 nucleotides align to TRBD1. V trimming: 6 bases; J trimming: 8 bases; junction bases outside the gene matches: 7. The CDR3 totals 13 residues. Germline values: CDR1 SQVTM, CDR2 ANQGSEA. The CDR3 DNA sequence: TGCAGCGTCGGACAGGGGGGATTCGATGAGCAGTTCTTC. This codes for CSVGQGGFDEQFF.

The DNA of the CDR3 is TGTGCTAGTGGTTTGGTATACGGGACAGATACGAGCTCCTATAATTCACCCCTCCACTTT. As protein: CASGLVYGTDTSSYNSPLHF. V usage is TRBV12-5 and J usage is TRBJ1-6; 7 bases agree with TRBD1. This CDR3 spans 20 amino acids. Looked up from germline, CDR1 is LGHNT and CDR2 is FRNRAP. With V trimmed by 0 bases and J by 0 bases, 11 bases remained unmatched.

V gene TRBV10-2 combines with J gene TRBJ1-1; D possibly corresponds to TRBD1 (5 bases). Germline V gives CDR1 WSHSY, CDR2 SAAADI. This CDR3 is built from 12 residues. With 4 bases removed from V and 5 bases from J, the gap between germline ends came to 8 bases. In nucleotides, the CDR3 is TGCGCCAGCAGTGGGGGCGGAACTGAAGCTTTCTTT. It codes for CASSGGGTEAFF.

This rearrangement joins TRBV2 to TRBJ2-7; D uncertain. Trimming removed 6 bases from V and 4 bases from J, with 7 bases in between. Germline CDR1 SNHLY, CDR2 FYNNEI. The CDR3 extends over 11 amino acids. CDR3 sequence reads: CASSDTYEQYF. CDR3 coding DNA: TGTGCCAGCAGCGACACATACGAGCAGTACTTC.

V usage is TRBV5-4 and J usage is TRBJ2-7; the match to TRBD1 covers 8 bases. Germline CDR1 is SGHNT and CDR2 is YYREEE (reference sequence). This CDR3 is 13 amino acids long. The V gene end was trimmed by 1 base and the J gene end by 4 bases; junction bases not matched to a gene: 1. CDR3 sequence: CASSLTGGYEQYF. As DNA, the CDR3 is TGTGCCAGCAGCTTGACAGGGGGTTACGAGCAGTACTTC. The whole variable domain, remainder taken from reference TRBV5-4 and TRBJ2-7, is ETGVTQSPTHLIKTRGQQVTLRCSSQSGHNTVSWYQQALGQGPQFIFQYYREEENGRGNFPPRFSGLQFPNYSSELNVNALELDDSALYLCASSLTGGYEQYFGPGTRLTVT.

The DNA of the CDR3 is TGTGCCAGCAGCACCAACGGGAAGGCGCGCGGCTATGGCTACACCTTC. Protein product: CASSTNGKARGYGYTF. The chain recombines TRBV5-4 with TRBJ1-2; D not resolved. The germline V and J ends were trimmed by 4 bases and 4 bases, with 20 bases remaining between them. In germline, CDR1 is SGHNT, CDR2 YYREEE (reference sequence). The CDR3 is made up of 16 amino acids.

The rearrangement uses TRBV5-8 and TRBJ1-1, with D possibly being TRBD1 (6 bases). V lost 4 bases, J lost 0 bases, and 19 bases lay in between. CDR3 length equals 17 residues. The V gene's germline CDR1 is SGHTS and CDR2 YDEGEE. This CDR3 is CASSTDRDHSLNTEAFF. The DNA of the CDR3 is TGTGCCAGCAGCACGGACAGAGACCACAGCCTGAACACTGAAGCTTTCTTT.

V and J are TRBV29-1 and TRBJ1-2, with D unresolved. Trimming shortened V by 6 bases and J by 4 bases, and 12 bases separated the two germline ends. In germline, CDR1 is SQVTM, CDR2 ANQGSEA. This CDR3 contains 12 residues. The CDR3 spells CSVLWGGYGYTF. The CDR3 DNA is TGCAGCGTACTCTGGGGAGGCTATGGCTACACCTTC.

This clone has only one observation. The chain is built from TRBV4-1 and TRBJ1-4; D ambiguous. This CDR3 spans 15 amino acids. V gave up 4 bases and J gave up 4 bases, with 13 bases separating them. CDR1 is MGHRA and CDR2 is YSYEKL in the germline V gene. This CDR3 reads CASSLQPSDNEKLFF. CDR3 coding DNA: TGCGCCAGCAGCCTACAGCCCTCGGATAATGAAAAACTGTTTTTT.

The genes are TRBV4-1 and TRBJ1-4; D unresolved. The length of the CDR3 is 16 residues. The V gene's germline CDR1 is MGHRA and CDR2 YSYEKL. V shed 1 base and J shed 3 bases, with 12 bases lying between them. The CDR3 sequence: CASSQVSGLANEKLFF. As DNA, the CDR3 is TGCGCCAGCAGCCAAGTGTCGGGGTTGGCTAATGAAAAACTGTTTTTT.

This chain links TRBV20-1 with TRBJ2-5; 8 positions agree with TRBD1. J gave up 5 bases and V 3 bases, and 11 bases lay outside the gene matches. Germline V gene sequence: CDR1 DFQATT, CDR2 SNEGSKA (reference sequence). This CDR3 has 15 amino acids. CDR3 residues: CSASGRDRTDETQYF. The DNA of the CDR3 is TGCAGTGCTAGTGGCCGGGACAGGACGGATGAGACCCAGTACTTC.

V usage is TRBV19 and J usage is TRBJ1-5; 10 nucleotides align to TRBD1. The junction had 6 bases not matched to a gene; V was cut back by 1 base and J by 6 bases. Germline assignment: CDR1 LNHDA and CDR2 SQIVND (reference sequence). This CDR3 is 16 amino acids long. Here the CDR3 DNA reads TGTGCCAGTAGTATAGGTGGACAGGGGGGACGTCAGCCCCAGCATTTT. Residues: CASSIGGQGGRQPQHF. The variable domain in full, completed from reference TRBV19 and TRBJ1-5, reads DGGITQSPKYLFRKEGQNVTLSCEQNLNHDAMYWYRQDPGQGLRLIYYSQIVNDFQKGDIAEGYSVSREKKESFPLTVTSAQKNPTAFYLCASSIGGQGGRQPQHFGDGTRLSIL.